A single sample is the source of the 19 T cell receptor beta chains below, sequenced in a study of blood T cell repertoires in COVID-19. Profiling relied on immunoSEQ multiplex PCR, and the TCRdb table lists in-frame clones only, not all of them. Here the sample spans around 400,000 clones, roughly 89% being singletons. The sample comprised PBMCs or T cells enriched from blood (not recorded which). The receptors derive from a woman aged 25 to 39 who had recovered from COVID-19.

The chain is built from TRBV30 and TRBJ1-3; D perhaps matches TRBD1 (5 bases). With 2 bases removed from V and 0 bases from J, the gap between germline ends came to 11 bases. The CDR3 covers 15 residues. Looked up from germline, CDR1 is GTSNPN and CDR2 is SVGIG (reference sequence). The CDR3 protein is CAWSPTASSGNTIYF. The CDR3 nucleotides are TGTGCCTGGAGTCCGACAGCGAGCTCTGGAAACACCATATATTTT. Complete variable domain (other parts from reference TRBV30 and TRBJ1-3): SQTIHQWPATLVQPVGSPLSLECTVEGTSNPNLYWYRQAAGRGLQLLFYSVGIGQISSEVPQNLSASRPQDRQFILSSKKLLLSDSGFYLCAWSPTASSGNTIYFGEGSWLTVV.

The J gene is TRBJ2-1, the V gene TRBV7-3, with D perhaps matching TRBD2 (6 bases). CDR3 length equals 16 residues. Looked up from germline, CDR1 is SGHTA and CDR2 is FQGTGA. Trimming pared 2 bases from V and 10 bases from J, leaving 21 bases between. The chain's CDR3 is CASSLVRRDDVHEQFF. The DNA for the CDR3 is TGTGCCAGCAGCTTAGTTAGGCGGGACGATGTGCACGAGCAGTTCTTC.

The chain joins TRBV4-2 to TRBJ1-4, with 7 bases identical to TRBD1. This CDR3 comprises 15 residues. From germline, CDR1 is LGHNA and CDR2 YNFKEQ. V shed 0 bases, J shed 5 bases, and the junction held 3 bases outside the gene matches. The CDR3 DNA reads as TGTGCCAGCAGCCAAGATCAGACAGGGAATGAAAAACTGTTTTTT. Translated: CASSQDQTGNEKLFF.

This clone was found many times. CDR3 sequence reads: CASSEGGGARPTMQYF. In DNA, the CDR3 is TGTGCCAGCAGTGAAGGGGGAGGGGCAAGACCTACGATGCAGTACTTC. The chain uses TRBV2 and TRBJ2-7; 7 bases map to TRBD2. This CDR3 comprises 16 residues. J was trimmed by 9 bases and V by 1 base; bases with no gene match: 15. Germline V CDR1 and CDR2: SNHLY, FYNNEI.

This clone was found a few times. CDR3 residues: CASSLARVQGAGELFF. The CDR3 DNA sequence: TGTGCCAGCAGCTTAGCGAGAGTACAGGGGGCCGGGGAGCTGTTTTTT. The rearrangement joins TRBV7-9 to TRBJ2-2, with 8 nucleotides matching TRBD1. Germline trimming cut 0 bases from V and 6 bases from J; bases unmatched to any gene: 6. This CDR3 is built from 16 residues. Germline loops: CDR1 SEHNR, CDR2 FQNEAQ (reference sequence).

This sequence joins TRBV7-9 and TRBJ1-2; D is uncertain. CDR3 length: 13 amino acids. With 3 bases removed from V and 7 bases from J, the gap between germline ends came to 12 bases. The germline gives CDR1 SEHNR, CDR2 FQNEAQ (reference sequence). CDR3 nucleotides: TGTGCCAGCAGCTTTTGGGAGACTTCTGGCTACACCTTC. Its protein is CASSFWETSGYTF. Full variable domain (outside the CDR3, taken from reference TRBV7-9 and TRBJ1-2): DTGVSQNPRHKITKRGQNVTFRCDPISEHNRLYWYRQTLGQGPEFLTYFQNEAQLEKSRLLSDRFSAERPKGSFSTLEIQRTEQGDSAMYLCASSFWETSGYTFGSGTRLTVV.

The V call is TRBV19, the J call TRBJ1-6, with TRBD1 identical over 8 bases. Trimming removed 5 bases from V and 12 bases from J; junction bases left unmatched: 6. The length of the CDR3 is 13 residues. Per the germline V gene, CDR1 is LNHDA and CDR2 is SQIVND (reference sequence). The CDR3: CASSSRGREPLHF. For the CDR3, the DNA is TGTGCCAGTAGTTCCAGGGGGCGGGAACCCCTCCACTTT.

The chain uses TRBV20-1 and TRBJ2-3; the match to TRBD2 covers 14 bases. Germline loops: CDR1 DFQATT, CDR2 SNEGSKA (reference sequence). Trimming removed 3 bases from V and 6 bases from J; junction bases left unmatched: 5. The CDR3 sequence is 15 residues long. The CDR3 region is CSASGTSGSLDTQYF. The CDR3 coding sequence is TGCAGTGCTAGTGGGACTAGCGGGAGCTTGGATACGCAGTATTTT.

The chain has TRBV30 and TRBJ2-1, with 8 positions matching TRBD2. V gave up 0 bases and J gave up 6 bases; unmatched junction bases: 7. The CDR3 has 15 amino acids. Germline loops: CDR1 GTSNPN, CDR2 SVGIG (reference sequence). In DNA, the CDR3 is TGTGCCTGGAGTGTACATAGCGGGGATTTCAATGAGCAGTTCTTC. Amino acids: CAWSVHSGDFNEQFF.

This sequence joins TRBV10-2 and TRBJ2-2; tentatively, D is TRBD2 (5 bases). The germline V and J ends were trimmed by 6 bases and 7 bases, with 18 bases remaining between them. The germline V gene encodes CDR1 WSHSY and CDR2 SAAADI. The CDR3 sequence is 15 residues long. This chain's CDR3 is CASRETGINGGELFF. For the CDR3, the DNA is TGCGCCAGCAGGGAAACGGGGATAAACGGCGGGGAGCTGTTTTTT.

This clone was picked up a small number of times. The V gene is TRBV28, the J gene TRBJ1-2; D is ambiguous. Trimming shortened V by 9 bases and J by 0 bases, and 8 bases separated the two germline ends. The germline V gene has CDR1 MDHEN and CDR2 SYDVKM. The CDR3 covers 12 residues. The CDR3 DNA sequence: TGTGCCAGTCACACAGCTAACTATGGCTACACCTTC. Translating it yields CASHTANYGYTF.

V gene TRBV20-1 combines with J gene TRBJ2-1, with 12 nucleotides matching TRBD2. The CDR3 has 15 residues. V shed 3 bases and J 3 bases; nucleotides not matched to a gene: 3. Germline assignment: CDR1 DFQATT and CDR2 SNEGSKA (reference sequence). In DNA form, the CDR3 reads TGCAGTGCTAGTAGGACTAGCGGGAACTACAATGAGCAGTTCTTC. This codes for CSASRTSGNYNEQFF.

This clone is a singleton in its sample. The rearrangement uses TRBV5-4 and TRBJ2-3, with D possibly matching TRBD2 (6 bases). Germline CDR1 is SGHNT and CDR2 is YYREEE (reference sequence). This CDR3 has 15 residues. The V end was cut by 6 bases, the J end by 5 bases, with 19 bases between. The CDR3 nucleotides read TGTGCCAGCACCGAAGGAATAGCGGAGCTAGATACGCAGTATTTT. This gives the protein CASTEGIAELDTQYF.

The chain recombines TRBV4-1 with TRBJ2-7; the D gene is possibly TRBD2 (7 bases). The CDR3 is 14 amino acids. Germline V gene data show CDR1 as MGHRA and CDR2 as YSYEKL. V lost 4 bases, J lost 5 bases, and 15 bases lay in between. CDR3: CASSPGGGGDEQYF. Written as DNA, the CDR3 is TGCGCCAGCAGCCCGGGGGGTGGGGGCGACGAGCAGTACTTC.

The chain is built from TRBV11-2 and TRBJ1-2, with TRBD1 identical over 9 bases. Losses at the gene ends were 2 bases for V and 2 bases for J; bases not matched to a gene: 12. Per the germline V gene, CDR1 is SGHAT and CDR2 is FQNNGV. The CDR3 consists of 18 residues. CDR3 sequence (DNA): TGTGCCAGCAGCTTACTGTTGGGACAGGGCTCCTCAAACTATGGCTACACCTTC. It encodes CASSLLLGQGSSNYGYTF.

The rearrangement links TRBV7-8 to TRBJ2-7, with D possibly TRBD2 on 6 matching bases. Between the trimmed V and J ends, which lost 5 bases and 0 bases, there was a span of 20 bases. This CDR3 has 17 residues. CDR1 and CDR2 from the germline V gene are SGHVS and FQNEAQ. CDR3 residues: CASSRRARDSYSYEQYF. The CDR3 coding sequence is TGTGCCAGCAGCCGGAGGGCAAGGGACTCCTACTCCTACGAGCAGTACTTC.

V usage is TRBV2 and J usage is TRBJ2-5, with 7 nucleotides matching TRBD1. CDR3 length equals 16 residues. Germline CDR1 reads SNHLY; CDR2 reads FYNNEI. V lost 2 bases and J lost 5; bases outside the gene matches: 11. The CDR3 here is CASSEPSTGLGETQYF. DNA of the CDR3: TGTGCCAGCAGTGAACCCTCGACAGGGCTCGGGGAGACCCAGTACTTC.

The V and J genes are TRBV28 and TRBJ1-4, with D hard to call. There are 15 residues in the CDR3. Trimming pared 8 bases from V and 4 bases from J, leaving 17 bases between. The germline V gene has CDR1 MDHEN and CDR2 SYDVKM. The CDR3 loop reads CASVPTSGDNEKLFF. DNA of the CDR3: TGTGCCAGCGTTCCCACTAGTGGCGATAATGAAAAACTGTTTTTT.

V usage is TRBV7-6 and J usage is TRBJ1-5; possible D gene TRBD1, 6 bases. Germline V gene sequence: CDR1 SGHVS, CDR2 FNYEAQ. The CDR3 length is 15 residues. Trimming pared 5 bases from V and 3 bases from J, leaving 14 bases between. CDR3 bases: TGTGCCAGCAGCCCCGTTGGGGGCCACAATCAGCCCCAGCATTTT. It codes for CASSPVGGHNQPQHF.